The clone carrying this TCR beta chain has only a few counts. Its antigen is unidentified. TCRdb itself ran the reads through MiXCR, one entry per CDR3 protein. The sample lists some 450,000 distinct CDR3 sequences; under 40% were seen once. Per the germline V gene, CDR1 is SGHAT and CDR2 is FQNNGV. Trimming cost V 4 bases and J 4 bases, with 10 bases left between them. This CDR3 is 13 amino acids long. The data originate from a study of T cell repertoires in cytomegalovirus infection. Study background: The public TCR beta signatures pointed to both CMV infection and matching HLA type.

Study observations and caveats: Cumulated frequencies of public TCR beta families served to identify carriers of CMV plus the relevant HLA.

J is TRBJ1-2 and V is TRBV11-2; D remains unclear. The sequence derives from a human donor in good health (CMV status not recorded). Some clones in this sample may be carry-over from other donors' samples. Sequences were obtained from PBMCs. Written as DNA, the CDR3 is TGTGCCAGCAGCTCCGAGTCTTCCTATGGCTACACCTTC. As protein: CASSSESSYGYTF.